This T cell receptor beta chain was retrieved from a study of blood T cells in healthy people across ages. The donors, all healthy, were Caucasians living in Russia, aged roughly 6 to 100. Together with a sample-barcoded 5' primer, a J-beta primer mix was included in a second PCR lasting about 6 to 11 cycles. TCRdb re-analysed the 5' RACE reads in MiXCR, keeping a single row per CDR3 protein. The repertoire includes around 670,000 distinct CDR3 sequences, about 28% of them detected once, and 15% to 19% sits in the top ten. This clonotype was seen a few times. The CDR3 is 13 amino acids. Looked up from germline, CDR1 is SGHTA and CDR2 is FQGTGA.

This TCR was sampled from a woman of 80 years or more in good health. The sample consisted of blood. The chain joins TRBV7-3 to TRBJ2-4, with 13 bases fitting TRBD2. The J call may not be correct, given that the DNA end is closer to TRBJ2-7. The CDR3 is CASSWTSGSEQYF. The CDR3 DNA follows: TGTGCCAGCAGCTGGACTAGCGGGAGCGAGCAGTACTTC.